Reported below is one T cell receptor (beta chain). The germline V gene has CDR1 KGHSH and CDR2 LQKENI. Trimming pared 3 bases from V and 2 bases from J, leaving 14 bases between. The CDR3 is 15 amino acids. These data come from a study of cytomegalovirus exposure and HLA in healthy donors. PCR amplification relied on 60 Vbeta primers (plus 13 Jbeta primers). Repertoires were generated with immunoSEQ multiplex PCR, while TCRdb's copy carries only in-frame clones and drops some. The table has about 190,000 clones, approximately 86% seen once. Donors likely had unrecorded immune exposures despite being nominally healthy when sampled.

The V call is TRBV18, the J call TRBJ2-7; possible D gene TRBD2, 6 bases. The receptor was isolated from a woman in her thirties in good health and CMV-seronegative. Sequencing input: PBMCs. The CDR3 DNA reads TGTGCCAGCTCACCTGACATCGGCGGGGCCTACGAGCAGTACTTC. This encodes CASSPDIGGAYEQYF.